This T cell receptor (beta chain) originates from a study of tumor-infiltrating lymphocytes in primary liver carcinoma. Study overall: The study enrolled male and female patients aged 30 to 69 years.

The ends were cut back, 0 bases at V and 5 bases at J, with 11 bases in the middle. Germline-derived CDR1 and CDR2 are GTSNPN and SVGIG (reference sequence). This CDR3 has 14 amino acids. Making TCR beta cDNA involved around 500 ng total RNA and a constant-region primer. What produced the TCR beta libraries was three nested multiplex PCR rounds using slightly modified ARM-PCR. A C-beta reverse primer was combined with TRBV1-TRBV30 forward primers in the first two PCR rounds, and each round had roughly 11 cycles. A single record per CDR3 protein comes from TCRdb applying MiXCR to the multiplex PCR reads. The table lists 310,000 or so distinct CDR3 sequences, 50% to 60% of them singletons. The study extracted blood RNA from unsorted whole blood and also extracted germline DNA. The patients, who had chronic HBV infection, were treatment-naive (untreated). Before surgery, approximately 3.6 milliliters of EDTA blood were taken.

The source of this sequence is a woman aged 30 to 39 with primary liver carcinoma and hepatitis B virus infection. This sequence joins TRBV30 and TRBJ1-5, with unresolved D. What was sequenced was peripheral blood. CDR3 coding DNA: TGTGCCTGGAGTGTACGGTCAGTTGATCAGCCCCAGCATTTT. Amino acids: CAWSVRSVDQPQHF.